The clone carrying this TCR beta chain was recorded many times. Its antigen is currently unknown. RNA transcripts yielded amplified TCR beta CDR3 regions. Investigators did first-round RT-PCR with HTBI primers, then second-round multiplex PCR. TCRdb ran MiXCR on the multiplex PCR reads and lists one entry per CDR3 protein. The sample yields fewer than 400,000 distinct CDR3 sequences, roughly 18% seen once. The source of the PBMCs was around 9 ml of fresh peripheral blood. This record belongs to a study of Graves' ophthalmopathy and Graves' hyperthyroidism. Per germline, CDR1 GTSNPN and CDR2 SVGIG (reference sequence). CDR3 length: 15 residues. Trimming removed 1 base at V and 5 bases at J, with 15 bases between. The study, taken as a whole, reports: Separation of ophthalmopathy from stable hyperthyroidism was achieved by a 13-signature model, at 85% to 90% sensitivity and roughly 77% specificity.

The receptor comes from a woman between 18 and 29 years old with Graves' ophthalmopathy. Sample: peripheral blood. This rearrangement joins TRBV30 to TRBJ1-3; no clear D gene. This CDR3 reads CAWSGRPGSRNTIYF. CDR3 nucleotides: TGTGCCTGGAGTGGCCGTCCGGGGAGCCGAAACACCATATATTTT.